This T cell receptor beta chain emerged from a study of blood T cell repertoires in COVID-19. Overall study: PBMCs, B-cell-depleted T cells, or T cells provided the cDNA or gDNA that made up the material.

Ages ranged from roughly 18 to 95 years, with residence in about two dozen US areas. Clinical histories supplied by participants themselves formed the basis of cohort assignment. Germline V gene lookup returns CDR1 LGHDT and CDR2 YNNKEL (reference sequence). This CDR3 is 14 amino acids long. V was clipped by 2 bases and J by 1 base, with 8 bases between them. Original processing methods: Amplification from reference gene primers served as the basis for estimated nucleated cell counts. Produced via immunoSEQ multiplex PCR; TCRdb's table is partial and in-frame only. The DNA was the basis for D and trimming; V, J and clone size are from that table. The data hold some 150,000 clones, with approximately 89% observed a single time.

V usage is TRBV3-1 (or the pseudogene TRBV3-2) and J usage is TRBJ2-5, with D unresolved. The receptor was isolated from a woman under 30 who had recovered from COVID-19. Sequencing input: PBMCs or T cells enriched from blood (not recorded which). DNA of the CDR3: TGTGCCAGCAGCCAACGAGGAATCCAAGAGACCCAGTACTTC. Encoded protein: CASSQRGIQETQYF.